This entry features one T cell receptor (beta chain) sequence. The sample belongs to a study of blood T cell repertoires in COVID-19. Study in general: The United States, Italy and Spain provided the acute and convalescent COVID-19 samples. Sources were T cells, B-cell-depleted T cells, or PBMCs; the material itself was cDNA or gDNA.

The V end was cut by 5 bases, the J end by 0 bases, with 10 bases between. This CDR3 is built from 16 residues. Germline-derived CDR1 and CDR2 are KGHDR and SFDVKD. How the authors handled the data: For nucleated cells, counts were estimated from reference gene primer amplification. This table comes from immunoSEQ multiplex PCR, and its TCRdb copy is limited to in-frame clones, with some not included. V and J calls and clone size are those listed in that table; D and trimming were worked out from the DNA. The sample contains 250,000 to 300,000 clones, about 87% of which appear only once. The clonotype comes from a woman aged 55-70 years with COVID-19, enrolled during active disease. V gene TRBV24-1 combines with J gene TRBJ2-6; a possible D gene is TRBD2 (6 bases). The sequenced sample consisted of peripheral blood. The CDR3, as DNA: TGTGCCACCAGTGCCCGGGGGAGCTCTGGGGCCAACGTCCTGACTTTC. Translated: CATSARGSSGANVLTF.